This TCR beta chain was found in a study of blood T cell repertoires in COVID-19. In the study overall: The origin of the acute and convalescent COVID-19 samples was the United States, Italy and Spain.

This table comes from immunoSEQ multiplex PCR, and its TCRdb copy is limited to in-frame clones, with some not included. The data show under 300,000 clones, approximately 80% seen once. Germline CDR1 MDHEN, CDR2 SYDVKM. Between the trimmed V and J ends, which lost 6 bases and 6 bases, there was a span of 8 bases. The CDR3 sequence is 12 residues long. This clone was seen more than once but under ten times. V and J are TRBV28 and TRBJ2-2; D unclear. The receptor was isolated from a man between 25 and 39 years old who had recovered from COVID-19. The sequencing sample was made of peripheral blood. The CDR3, as DNA: TGTGCCAGCAGCCGGGTATCCGGGGAGCTGTTTTTT. This gives the protein CASSRVSGELFF. The variable domain in full, completed from reference TRBV28 and TRBJ2-2, reads DVKVTQSSRYLVKRTGEKVFLECVQDMDHENMFWYRQDPGLGLRLIYFSYDVKMKEKGDIPEGYSVSREKKERFSLILESASTNQTSMYLCASSRVSGELFFGEGSRLTVL.